The next 3 T cell receptor beta chains were all read from a single sample in a study of beta chain features in type 1 diabetes. For these TCRs, the target antigens are not known. Expressed TCRB transcripts were sequenced because the entire RNA isolate underwent reverse transcription. Some clones are missing from TCRdb's copy, which holds only in-frame ones; the method was immunoSEQ multiplex PCR. The sample contains roughly 330,000 clones, about 13% of which appear only once. Findings and caveats of the study: Among all four CD4+ subsets, Type 1 diabetes patients had TCRB CDR3s that were moderately but significantly shorter.

Material for sequencing was naive CD4+ T cells from blood. Receptor source: a woman aged 18-29 years with type 1 diabetes.

In its sample, this clone was seen a few times. The chain recombines TRBV30 with TRBJ2-3, with 13 bases lining up with TRBD2. V trimming: 3 bases; J trimming: 5 bases; junction bases outside the gene matches: 8. The CDR3 runs 16 residues. Germline V gene sequence: CDR1 GTSNPN, CDR2 SVGIG (reference sequence). CDR3 loop: CAWSVGTSGKVDTQYF. The CDR3 region has the DNA TGTGCCTGGAGCGTCGGGACTAGCGGGAAGGTAGATACGCAGTATTTT.

The CDR3 nucleotides read TGTGCCAGCAGTCCGGGCGGGGGGAGACTGTGGAGGGAGCAGTACTTC. Translated: CASSPGGGRLWREQYF. The chain employs TRBV27 and TRBJ2-7, with TRBD2 matching 8 bases. Germline V gene lookup returns CDR1 MNHEY and CDR2 SMNVEV (reference sequence). Losses at the gene ends were 5 bases for V and 7 bases for J; bases not matched to a gene: 16. The CDR3 totals 16 residues.

The chain combines TRBV4-3 with TRBJ2-3; D possibly corresponds to TRBD2 (6 bases). Germline CDR1 and CDR2: LGHNA and YSLEER. V lost 3 bases, J lost 5 bases, and 12 bases lay in between. The CDR3 has 14 residues. This CDR3 reads CASSHSPGLDTQYF. The CDR3 bases are TGCGCCAGCAGCCATTCCCCGGGACTAGATACGCAGTATTTT.